This entry lists 19 T cell receptor beta chains sequenced from one sample in a study of cytomegalovirus exposure and HLA in healthy donors. With 60 Vbeta and 13 Jbeta primers, the PCR was carried out. Produced via immunoSEQ multiplex PCR; TCRdb's table is partial and in-frame only. The table records some 150,000 clones, 75% to 80% of them present only once. Sample: PBMCs. The origin of the receptors is a male donor in good health and CMV-seronegative.

CDR3 protein: CASSPLQTGDSYEQYF. The CDR3 DNA reads TGTGCCAGCTCACCCCTTCAGACAGGAGACTCCTACGAGCAGTACTTC. This chain connects TRBV18 to TRBJ2-7, with a tentative D call TRBD1 (6 bases). Trimming stripped 3 bases from V and 0 bases from J, with 15 bases between. Germline CDR1 and CDR2: KGHSH and LQKENI. CDR3 size: 16 residues.

This clone was counted once. The chain uses TRBV5-1 and TRBJ1-1, with D hard to call. V gave up 4 bases and J gave up 11 bases, with 18 bases separating them. CDR1 is SGHRS and CDR2 is YFSETQ in the germline V gene. There are 13 residues in the CDR3. This chain's CDR3 is CASSVKLAAGAFF. The CDR3 DNA is TGCGCCAGCAGCGTGAAACTCGCTGCTGGTGCTTTCTTT.

The chain recombines TRBV4-3 with TRBJ2-7, with unresolved D. The germline V gene encodes CDR1 LGHNA and CDR2 YSLEER. V dropped 0 bases and J dropped 2 bases, with 11 bases sitting between them. The CDR3 length is 15 residues. CDR3 amino acids: CASSQDRGGTYEQYF. The CDR3 region has the DNA TGCGCCAGCAGCCAAGACAGAGGCGGAACCTACGAGCAGTACTTC.

V and J are TRBV28 and TRBJ1-5; the D gene is possibly TRBD1 (6 bases). The ends were cut back, 3 bases at V and 3 bases at J, with 12 bases in the middle. The CDR3 is 15 residues long. Per germline, CDR1 MDHEN and CDR2 SYDVKM. CDR3 sequence: CASSLGGAYNQPQHF. CDR3 nucleotides: TGTGCCAGCAGTTTGGGGGGGGCTTACAATCAGCCCCAGCATTTT. The full variable domain, its missing parts supplied by reference TRBV28 and TRBJ1-5, is DVKVTQSSRYLVKRTGEKVFLECVQDMDHENMFWYRQDPGLGLRLIYFSYDVKMKEKGDIPEGYSVSREKKERFSLILESASTNQTSMYLCASSLGGAYNQPQHFGDGTRLSIL.

The chain links TRBV27 to TRBJ2-7, with TRBD1 matching over 8 bases. The trim removed 3 bases at V and 2 bases at J, leaving 9 bases unmatched. Per the germline V gene, CDR1 is MNHEY and CDR2 is SMNVEV (reference sequence). The CDR3 extends over 16 amino acids. In nucleotides, the CDR3 is TGTGCCAGCAGTTTCTCCGACAGGGGACCTACCTACGAGCAGTACTTC. Encoded protein: CASSFSDRGPTYEQYF.

The rearrangement links TRBV5-8 to TRBJ2-7; the match to TRBD1 covers 7 bases. The V segment lost 2 bases and the J segment 4 bases; nucleotides outside the gene matches: 3. Germline CDR1 is SGHTS and CDR2 is YDEGEE. This CDR3 region has 13 residues. The DNA of the CDR3 is TGTGCCAGCAGCTTAGGGACAGTTTACGAGCAGTACTTC. Its protein is CASSLGTVYEQYF.

The J gene is TRBJ2-1, the V gene TRBV25-1; weak D call: TRBD2 (6 bases). Trimming stripped 3 bases from V and 8 bases from J, with 11 bases between. The CDR3 is made up of 13 amino acids. Germline CDR1 is MGHDK and CDR2 is SYGVNS. The CDR3 nucleotides are TGTGCCAGCAGTGAGGGGGGTAGGGATGAGCAGTTCTTC. It codes for CASSEGGRDEQFF.

This clone was picked up a small number of times. V gene TRBV5-4 combines with J gene TRBJ2-7, with 9 bases identical to TRBD1. V lost 1 base, J lost 5 bases, and 1 base stayed unmatched. Germline loops: CDR1 SGHNT, CDR2 YYREEE (reference sequence). This CDR3 has 13 residues. The CDR3 protein is CASSLTGGDEQYF. CDR3 sequence (DNA): TGTGCCAGCAGCTTGACAGGGGGCGACGAGCAGTACTTC.

The CDR3 is CASSQDPPGGRTDTQYF. The CDR3, as DNA: TGCGCCAGCAGCCAAGATCCCCCCGGGGGGCGCACAGATACGCAGTATTTT. The chain has TRBV4-3 and TRBJ2-3; TRBD2 might be the D (7 bases). The germline V gene encodes CDR1 LGHNA and CDR2 YSLEER. The CDR3 consists of 17 residues. V gave up 0 bases and J gave up 1 base, with 14 bases separating them.

CDR3 bases: TGTGCCAGCAGTCTAAACCCTCAGGGGGCTGGGGGCTACACCTTC. It encodes CASSLNPQGAGGYTF. V gene TRBV27 combines with J gene TRBJ1-2; 8 bases are shared with TRBD1. Germline-derived CDR1 and CDR2 are MNHEY and SMNVEV (reference sequence). Losses at the gene ends were 5 bases for V and 8 bases for J; bases not matched to a gene: 13. This CDR3 is 15 amino acids long.

This chain links TRBV28 with TRBJ1-5; tentatively, D is TRBD1 (6 bases). Germline values: CDR1 MDHEN, CDR2 SYDVKM. The CDR3 totals 15 residues. Trimming took off 4 bases at V and 4 bases at J, with 14 bases between the two ends. This chain's CDR3 is CASSSLGADNQPQHF. CDR3 nucleotides: TGTGCCAGCAGTTCCTTGGGGGCGGATAATCAGCCCCAGCATTTT. The variable domain in full, completed from reference TRBV28 and TRBJ1-5, reads DVKVTQSSRYLVKRTGEKVFLECVQDMDHENMFWYRQDPGLGLRLIYFSYDVKMKEKGDIPEGYSVSREKKERFSLILESASTNQTSMYLCASSSLGADNQPQHFGDGTRLSIL.

CDR3 DNA: TGTGCCAGCAGAGCGAGACTGGGACAGTTGAACACTGAAGCTTTCTTT. Residues: CASRARLGQLNTEAFF. The V call is TRBV7-6, the J call TRBJ1-1; TRBD1 aligns across 7 bases. Germline V gene lookup returns CDR1 SGHVS and CDR2 FNYEAQ. V dropped 6 bases and J dropped 0; count of bases not matched to a gene: 10. This CDR3 contains 16 residues. Full variable domain (rest looked up from reference TRBV7-6 and TRBJ1-1): GAGVSQSPRYKVTKRGQDVALRCDPISGHVSLYWYRQALGQGPEFLTYFNYEAQQDKSGLPNDRFSAERPEGSISTLTIQRTEQRDSAMYRCASRARLGQLNTEAFFGQGTRLTVV.

J is TRBJ1-1 and V is TRBV6-6; 8 bases align to TRBD1. CDR1 is MNHNY, CDR2 SVGAGI, per germline (reference sequence). The CDR3 spans 14 residues. V lost 7 bases and J lost 8; bases outside the gene matches: 12. The CDR3 bases are TGTGCCAGCACCCGACAGGGGATCGCGTCCGAAGCTTTCTTT. Amino acid sequence: CASTRQGIASEAFF.

This sequence joins TRBV6-1 and TRBJ1-2; TRBD1 agrees at 9 bases. CDR3 length: 15 residues. Germline V gene lookup returns CDR1 MNHNS and CDR2 SASEGT. V dropped 5 bases and J dropped 4; count of bases not matched to a gene: 8. CDR3 amino acids: CASSPRTGASYGYTF. The CDR3 nucleotides read TGTGCCAGCAGTCCTCGGACAGGGGCATCCTATGGCTACACCTTC.

This chain uses TRBV18 with TRBJ1-5; D possibly corresponds to TRBD1 (6 bases). Trimming removed 3 bases from V and 7 bases from J, with 13 bases in between. Germline lookup yields CDR1 KGHSH and CDR2 LQKENI. This CDR3 spans 14 amino acids. As DNA, the CDR3 is TGTGCCAGCTCACCCGACAACAGGGACCAGCCCCAGCATTTT. Translated, it gives CASSPDNRDQPQHF.

This chain joins TRBV27 and TRBJ2-2; possibly TRBD1 for D (5 bases). CDR1 is MNHEY, CDR2 SMNVEV, per germline (reference sequence). The length of the CDR3 is 15 residues. The ends were cut back, 7 bases at V and 0 bases at J, with 12 bases in the middle. CDR3 sequence reads: CASKTLGANTGELFF. DNA for the CDR3: TGTGCCAGCAAGACCCTAGGGGCGAACACCGGGGAGCTGTTTTTT.

This chain uses TRBV4-2 with TRBJ2-7; D is uncertain. Germline CDR1 LGHNA, CDR2 YNFKEQ. The CDR3 has 16 amino acids. Trimming stripped 0 bases from V and 3 bases from J, with 15 bases between. The CDR3 protein is CASSQDLVPSIYEQYF. The CDR3 DNA reads as TGTGCCAGCAGCCAAGATCTTGTTCCCTCTATCTACGAGCAGTACTTC.

The J gene is TRBJ2-1, the V gene TRBV4-2; D possibly corresponds to TRBD1 (5 bases). The V gene lost 4 bases and the J gene lost 5 bases, with 18 bases spanning the gap. The CDR3 has 16 residues. The germline V gene encodes CDR1 LGHNA and CDR2 YNFKEQ. DNA for the CDR3: TGTGCCAGCAGCCCCTTTAAGGCACAGGCAGACAATGAGCAGTTCTTC. It specifies CASSPFKAQADNEQFF.

The chain joins TRBV5-1 to TRBJ2-1; TRBD2 might be the D (6 bases). The V end was cut by 0 bases, the J end by 2 bases, with 9 bases between. The CDR3 length is 15 residues. The germline gives CDR1 SGHRS, CDR2 YFSETQ. As DNA, the CDR3 is TGCGCCAGCAGCTTGGACGGGGGAACCTACAATGAGCAGTTCTTC. Translated, it gives CASSLDGGTYNEQFF.